This TCR beta chain came from a study of CD8 T cells in ankylosing spondylitis (dated by TCRdb to between 2016 and 2019). For the study in its entirety: The study profiled T cell receptor beta repertoires in healthy donors and ankylosing spondylitis patients to find disease-linked TCR variants. Peripheral blood was sampled, and synovial fluid was also collected from ankylosing spondylitis patients. The full study cohort comprised about 23 ankylosing spondylitis patients and 110 or so healthy donors. Results and caveats for the whole study, not just this receptor: The disease-linked clones showed a CD8+ phenotype and occurred at relatively low frequencies in peripheral blood. Some motif variants had previously been reported in the synovial fluid and blood of reactive arthritis patients, which suggests shared mechanisms of disease initiation. A TCR beta motif of fewer than 10 highly homologous amino acid variants appeared characteristic of blood from ankylosing spondylitis patients. Significant enrichment of the disease-linked clones was reported in matched synovial fluid samples from ankylosing spondylitis patients.

TCRdb shows the sequencer as Illumina HiSeq 2500. Quantitative 5'-RACE with molecular barcodes was the method used to prepare the TCR beta libraries. On the authors' methods: A new computational method based on a probabilistic model of VDJ rearrangement was used to identify disease-linked TCR variants. TCRdb cleaned the public reads at Q25 with fastp, built clones with MiXCR and kept in-frame beta chains. Each entry is one CDR3 protein sequence, shown with its most common DNA and genes. The V and J calls reflect TCRdb's pipeline rather than the authors' work. In this sample the table shows around 340,000 distinct CDR3 sequences, around 20% of which occur a single time. Around 12% of the sample lies in the top ten. Reading from cysteine to phenylalanine, the CDR3 counts 13 amino acids. Solely the CDR3 DNA is kept, with 39 bases framed from the first base. Deletion took 4 bases off V and 2 bases off J, with a span of 8 bases between the germline ends. The germline V gene encodes CDR1 MDHEN and CDR2 SYDVKM.

This clonotype was counted many times. Its recognized antigen is unknown. No base qualities exist here, and no much larger clone lies one base off it. Sequenced input: blood, either unsorted or a sorted T cell fraction (not recorded which). The clonotype comes from a male donor with ankylosing spondylitis or in good health (not recorded which). The chain couples TRBV28 to TRBJ2-5; the D gene cannot be named for sure. The CDR3 region has the sequence CASSYGFQETQYF. The nucleotides read TGTGCCAGCAGTTACGGTTTTCAAGAGACCCAGTACTTC.